The 4 T cell receptor beta chains presented below share a single source sample, sequenced in a study of OX40 agonist ivuxolimab in advanced cancers. Clones were read by immunoSEQ multiplex PCR, and TCRdb kept only the in-frame ones, dropping some. The sample lists under 50,000 clones; around 86% were seen once. The input for sequencing was CD4+ or CD8+ T cells sorted from blood, taken in a trial of the OX40 agonist ivuxolimab. These receptor sequences come from an adult with an advanced solid tumor such as melanoma, head and neck, liver or kidney cancer.

The chain is built from TRBV4-1 and TRBJ2-6; weak D call: TRBD2 (6 bases). This CDR3 has 18 amino acids. CDR1 is MGHRA, CDR2 YSYEKL, per germline. V lost 2 bases and J 4 bases, leaving 18 bases between the germline ends. The CDR3 is CASSQYSPGVVGANVLTF. The CDR3 coding sequence is TGCGCCAGCAGCCAATATTCCCCGGGGGTGGTCGGGGCCAACGTCCTGACTTTC.

J is TRBJ2-1 and V is TRBV27, with 7 bases matching TRBD1. Germline-derived CDR1 and CDR2 are MNHEY and SMNVEV (reference sequence). The ends lost 4 bases at V and 2 bases at J; junction bases unmatched: 2. The CDR3 covers 14 residues. The CDR3 coding sequence is TGTGCCAGCAGTTCCGGACAGGCCTACAATGAGCAGTTCTTC. It translates to CASSSGQAYNEQFF.

This clone has just one count. V usage is TRBV6-6 and J usage is TRBJ1-5; D possibly corresponds to TRBD1 (5 bases). Germline CDR1 is MNHNY and CDR2 is SVGAGI (reference sequence). CDR3 length: 14 amino acids. Deletions cut 7 bases from V and 2 bases from J, with 12 bases between. CDR3 bases: TGTGCCAGCAAGCCCAGGGCGGGCAATCAGCCCCAGCATTTT. Translated: CASKPRAGNQPQHF.

The genes are TRBV6-9 and TRBJ2-7; D might be TRBD2 (6 bases). Trimming took 6 bases from V and 0 from J, leaving 12 bases between them. CDR3 size: 14 residues. Germline CDR1 reads MNHGY; CDR2 reads SVAAGI. The CDR3 DNA reads TGTGCCAGCAGGCCGGGGGTCAGCTCCTACGAGCAGTACTTC. Protein: CASRPGVSSYEQYF.